This T cell receptor (beta chain) was identified during a study of control samples from healthy donors and cancer patients (TCRdb year 2020). Regarding this clone: Its antigen is not yet known. No base quality information exists; no much larger clone differs at one position.

V is reduced by 2 bases and J by 4 bases, leaving a spacing of 13 bases between them. From a lookup of the germline V gene (reference sequence), CDR1 and CDR2 are LGHDT and YNNKEL. From the cysteine through the phenylalanine, the CDR3 covers 15 amino acids. The entry retains the CDR3 DNA only, 45 bases that are in frame from base 1. The method behind the library was the immunoSEQ multiplex PCR assay. Here the immuneACCESS table is served through TCRdb, limited to in-frame sequences with V and J called. Missing clones are a known gap in these copies; in checked studies unresolved V genes cover under half, and the rest lacks a known reason. This sample is represented by roughly 120,000 clones; about 93% of them were singletons. Together, the top ten hold roughly 2.7% of the sample.

The chain couples TRBV3-1 (or the pseudogene TRBV3-2) to TRBJ2-3, and possibly TRBD1, on 5 matching bases. The TCR sequence derives from a man aged 30 to 45 in good health. Sample: blood. The nucleotide sequence is given as TGTGCCAGCAGCCAAAGGCAGGGCTTCCCAGATACGCAGTATTTT. It encodes CASSQRQGFPDTQYF.